The 32 T cell receptor beta chains below come from one sample, sequenced in a study of cytomegalovirus exposure and HLA in healthy donors (dated by TCRdb to 2015 to 2018). Library prep was done by the immunoSEQ multiplex PCR assay. The multiplex PCR relied on a mix of 60 forward primers for TCR Vbeta segments and 13 reverse primers for TCR Jbeta segments. This immuneACCESS table, as held by TCRdb, lists in-frame sequences with V and J called but not all clones. Of the missing ones, under half trace to an unresolved V gene in checked studies; the others have no known cause. This sample gives roughly 90,000 clones in total; roughly four fifths of them show up just once. The top ten clones comprise 3.5% to 5.5% of the sample. Material: PBMCs. Every receptor here comes from a woman aged 40 to 50 in good health and CMV-seropositive.

This chain links TRBV14 with TRBJ1-4; D call uncertain. The CDR3 runs 13 residues. The V end lost 5 bases, the J end lost 7 bases, and 11 bases lay between the germline ends. Germline CDR1 reads SGHDN; CDR2 reads FVKESK. The chain's CDR3 is CASSMGSGEKLFF. In nucleotides, the CDR3 is TGTGCCAGCAGCATGGGGAGCGGTGAAAAACTGTTTTTT.

The chain has TRBV19 and TRBJ2-3; 8 nucleotides agree with TRBD1. This CDR3 has 17 amino acids. V lost 5 bases, J lost 4 bases, and 14 bases stayed unmatched. CDR1 and CDR2 (germline): LNHDA, SQIVND (reference sequence). The CDR3 here is CASSFTPTGVVADTQYF. Here the CDR3 DNA reads TGTGCCAGTAGTTTCACCCCGACAGGGGTCGTCGCAGATACGCAGTATTTT.

The chain couples TRBV7-9 to TRBJ2-5, with 11 bases fitting TRBD2. The CDR3 loop spans 19 amino acids. From germline, CDR1 is SEHNR and CDR2 FQNEAQ (reference sequence). The J segment lost 4 bases and the V segment lost 7 bases, leaving 20 bases of the junction unmatched. DNA of the CDR3: TGTGCCAGCACCCCGACAGGGAGGTCGGCTAGCGGGAGGTCAGAGACCCAGTACTTC. This codes for CASTPTGRSASGRSETQYF.

The chain uses TRBV13 and TRBJ2-3, with 12 positions matching TRBD2. The CDR3 consists of 21 residues. Germline values: CDR1 PRHDT, CDR2 FYEKMQ (reference sequence). Trimming at V came to 1 base and at J to 1 base, leaving 15 bases not matched to a gene. The CDR3 DNA reads TGTGCCAGCAGCTTAGTGGGGATGCTAGCGGGAGGGCCCGCCGGCACAGATACGCAGTATTTT. It is translated as CASSLVGMLAGGPAGTDTQYF. The whole variable domain, filled in from reference TRBV13 and TRBJ2-3, reads AAGVIQSPRHLIKEKRETATLKCYPIPRHDTVYWYQQGPGQDPQFLISFYEKMQSDKGSIPDRFSAQQFSDYHSELNMSSLELGDSALYFCASSLVGMLAGGPAGTDTQYFGPGTRLTVL.

The genes are TRBV7-9 and TRBJ1-1; a possible D gene is TRBD1 (5 bases). Germline assignment: CDR1 SEHNR and CDR2 FQNEAQ (reference sequence). CDR3 length equals 14 residues. With 7 bases removed from V and 5 bases from J, the gap between germline ends came to 17 bases. CDR3 bases: TGTGCCAGCACCGTCACCAGGGAGGAAACTGAAGCTTTCTTT. It is translated as CASTVTREETEAFF.

The chain carries TRBV27 and TRBJ2-3; maybe TRBD2 (6 bases). Trimming pared 4 bases from V and 0 bases from J, leaving 17 bases between. CDR3 length equals 17 residues. Looked up from germline, CDR1 is MNHEY and CDR2 is SMNVEV (reference sequence). This CDR3 reads CASSWGLLTYSTDTQYF. In nucleotides, the CDR3 is TGTGCCAGCAGTTGGGGACTTCTCACCTATAGCACAGATACGCAGTATTTT.

By share, this clone counts as medium-sized. The sample has other DNA sequences that encode this CDR3 too. V usage is TRBV7-2 and J usage is TRBJ1-5; TRBD1 might be the D (6 bases). The CDR3 is made up of 13 amino acids. V shed 5 bases and J shed 5 bases, with 10 bases lying between them. Germline CDR1 SGHTA, CDR2 FQGNSA. CDR3 bases: TGTGCCAGCAGCCCACAGGGTGATCAGCCCCAGCATTTT. This gives the protein CASSPQGDQPQHF.

The chain couples TRBV30 to TRBJ2-7; 11 bases map to TRBD2. This CDR3 is built from 14 residues. The trim removed 7 bases at V and 5 bases at J, leaving 10 bases unmatched. Looked up from germline, CDR1 is GTSNPN and CDR2 is SVGIG (reference sequence). This chain's CDR3 is CAFQRLAGFDEQYF. CDR3 DNA sequence: TGTGCCTTTCAGCGACTAGCGGGATTTGACGAGCAGTACTTC.

This clone was seen ten or more times. This sequence joins TRBV4-2 and TRBJ2-3; 7 bases fit TRBD2. The CDR3 has 16 amino acids. Germline CDR1 reads LGHNA; CDR2 reads YNFKEQ. The V segment lost 0 bases and the J segment 6 bases; nucleotides outside the gene matches: 9. CDR3 amino acids: CASSQDLASGGDTQYF. The CDR3 coding sequence is TGTGCCAGCAGCCAAGATCTGGCTAGCGGTGGGGATACGCAGTATTTT.

V is TRBV11-2 and J is TRBJ1-1, with D perhaps TRBD1 (5 bases). V lost 5 bases to trimming and J lost 3 bases, with 10 bases between them. The CDR3 loop spans 13 amino acids. Germline loops: CDR1 SGHAT, CDR2 FQNNGV. The CDR3 nucleotides are TGTGCCAGCAGCAGACTAGGGGACACTGAAGCTTTCTTT. Protein product: CASSRLGDTEAFF. Based on the CDR3 plus reference TRBV11-2 and TRBJ1-1, the full variable domain is EAGVAQSPRYKIIEKRQSVAFWCNPISGHATLYWYQQILGQGPKLLIQFQNNGVVDDSQLPKDRFSAERLKGVDSTLKIQPAKLEDSAVYLCASSRLGDTEAFFGQGTRLTVV.

V and J are TRBV7-9 and TRBJ2-2; the match to TRBD2 covers 9 bases. Germline V gene lookup returns CDR1 SEHNR and CDR2 FQNEAQ (reference sequence). The CDR3 sequence is 15 residues long. V was clipped by 5 bases and J by 2 bases; unmatched bases: 3. In nucleotides, the CDR3 is TGTGCCAGCAGCAATAGCGGGAGTAACACCGGGGAGCTGTTTTTT. Residues: CASSNSGSNTGELFF. The whole variable domain, remainder taken from reference TRBV7-9 and TRBJ2-2, is DTGVSQNPRHKITKRGQNVTFRCDPISEHNRLYWYRQTLGQGPEFLTYFQNEAQLEKSRLLSDRFSAERPKGSFSTLEIQRTEQGDSAMYLCASSNSGSNTGELFFGEGSRLTVL.

As DNA, the CDR3 is TGTGCCAGCAGTTTCCGGGGGGGCGGGAAGACCCAGTACTTC. It codes for CASSFRGGGKTQYF. The chain links TRBV6-1 to TRBJ2-5; 8 bases match TRBD2. CDR3 length: 14 residues. V dropped 5 bases and J dropped 6; count of bases not matched to a gene: 8. Germline CDR1 is MNHNS and CDR2 is SASEGT.

The table lists this clone with a count of one. The rearrangement uses TRBV30 and TRBJ2-1; TRBD1 might be the D (7 bases). Germline V gives CDR1 GTSNPN, CDR2 SVGIG (reference sequence). CDR3 length: 15 residues. V lost 1 base to trimming and J lost 5 bases, with 15 bases between them. The CDR3 coding sequence is TGTGCCTGGAGTGCGGGACAGCGGGCCCACAATGAGCAGTTCTTC. It codes for CAWSAGQRAHNEQFF.

The rearrangement links TRBV7-2 to TRBJ2-5; a possible D gene is TRBD2 (6 bases). The germline V gene encodes CDR1 SGHTA and CDR2 FQGNSA. The CDR3 has 15 residues. Trimming pared 2 bases from V and 4 bases from J, leaving 14 bases between. The CDR3 spells CASSLREGGRETQYF. DNA of the CDR3: TGTGCCAGCAGCTTAAGAGAGGGAGGTAGAGAGACCCAGTACTTC.

The rearrangement joins TRBV7-9 to TRBJ2-2; weak D call: TRBD1 (5 bases). V lost 10 bases and J lost 4, with 22 bases in between. This CDR3 is 16 amino acids long. The germline V gene encodes CDR1 SEHNR and CDR2 FQNEAQ (reference sequence). The CDR3 DNA follows: TGTGCCACCTTCGATGGGTCAGGGTGGGGCACCGGGGAGCTGTTTTTT. Protein: CATFDGSGWGTGELFF.

CDR3 amino acids: CASNLRTGETQYF. In nucleotides, the CDR3 is TGTGCCAGCAATCTGAGGACAGGCGAGACCCAGTACTTC. The rearrangement links TRBV7-3 to TRBJ2-5; TRBD1 matches 7 bases. J was trimmed by 5 bases and V by 7 bases; bases with no gene match: 7. The V gene's germline CDR1 is SGHTA and CDR2 FQGTGA. There are 13 residues in the CDR3.

This sequence joins TRBV6-5 and TRBJ2-7, with 9 positions matching TRBD1. Germline trimming cut 8 bases from V and 4 bases from J; bases unmatched to any gene: 9. CDR1 is MNHEY, CDR2 SVGAGI, per germline. The length of the CDR3 is 14 residues. The CDR3 region has the DNA TGTGCCAGCCGCCGGGACAGGGATAATTACGAGCAGTACTTC. This translates into CASRRDRDNYEQYF.

The chain links TRBV5-1 to TRBJ2-7, with a weak D call TRBD2 (6 bases). Germline V CDR1 and CDR2: SGHRS, YFSETQ. The germline V and J ends were trimmed by 4 bases and 2 bases, with 13 bases remaining between them. This CDR3 is 14 amino acids long. For the CDR3, the DNA is TGCGCCAGCAGCGGGGGACTTCAAACCTACGAGCAGTACTTC. Protein sequence: CASSGGLQTYEQYF.

The chain is built from TRBV9 and TRBJ2-5; 7 nucleotides line up with TRBD1. The J segment lost 5 bases and the V segment lost 3 bases, leaving 7 bases of the junction unmatched. The CDR3 has 14 residues. Germline CDR1 SGDLS, CDR2 YYNGEE. CDR3 nucleotides: TGTGCCAGCAGCGCCGGGACAGAAGAGGAGACCCAGTACTTC. This codes for CASSAGTEEETQYF.

The gene calls are TRBV20-1 and TRBJ2-7; 7 bases map to TRBD2. The V gene end was trimmed by 7 bases and the J gene end by 6 bases; junction bases not matched to a gene: 6. The CDR3 sequence is 11 residues long. Germline V gene data show CDR1 as DFQATT and CDR2 as SNEGSKA (reference sequence). In nucleotides, the CDR3 is TGCAGTGTTGCGGGAGAAAGCGAGCAGTACTTC. It encodes CSVAGESEQYF.

The chain employs TRBV7-9 and TRBJ2-2; D is ambiguous. V was clipped by 2 bases and J by 7 bases, with 5 bases between them. This CDR3 spans 12 amino acids. Germline CDR1 SEHNR, CDR2 FQNEAQ (reference sequence). The CDR3 here is CASSLPLGELFF. In DNA, the CDR3 is TGTGCCAGCAGCTTACCCCTCGGGGAGCTGTTTTTT. The full variable domain, with the rest looked up from reference TRBV7-9 and TRBJ2-2, is DTGVSQNPRHKITKRGQNVTFRCDPISEHNRLYWYRQTLGQGPEFLTYFQNEAQLEKSRLLSDRFSAERPKGSFSTLEIQRTEQGDSAMYLCASSLPLGELFFGEGSRLTVL.

The CDR3 is CASGEPPGTGAYNTEAFF. The CDR3 DNA is TGTGCTAGTGGCGAACCCCCCGGGACAGGGGCTTATAACACTGAAGCTTTCTTT. The chain recombines TRBV12-5 with TRBJ1-1; TRBD1 matches at 10 bases. Germline CDR1 reads LGHNT; CDR2 reads FRNRAP. The CDR3 extends over 18 amino acids. Germline trimming cut 6 bases from V and 2 bases from J; bases unmatched to any gene: 15.

The rearrangement links TRBV7-3 to TRBJ2-5, with 12 bases identical to TRBD1. This CDR3 has 15 amino acids. V was clipped by 5 bases and J by 4 bases; unmatched bases: 5. Germline V gives CDR1 SGHTA, CDR2 FQGTGA. CDR3 bases: TGTGCCAGCAGCCTCGGGACAGGGGGCGTAGAGACCCAGTACTTC. This gives the protein CASSLGTGGVETQYF.

The CDR3 nucleotides read TGCAGCGCTGGACAGATTGGCTACACCTTC. As protein: CSAGQIGYTF. The V call is TRBV29-1, the J call TRBJ1-2; possible D gene TRBD1, 6 bases. Germline V gene data show CDR1 as SQVTM and CDR2 as ANQGSEA. Trimming left V 7 bases short and J 7 bases short, with 10 bases between. The CDR3 length is 10 residues.

The J gene is TRBJ1-2, the V gene TRBV19; 8 nucleotides line up with TRBD1. CDR1 is LNHDA and CDR2 is SQIVND in the germline V gene (reference sequence). The V segment lost 3 bases and the J segment 3 bases; nucleotides outside the gene matches: 6. This CDR3 is built from 15 residues. The CDR3 nucleotides are TGTGCCAGTAGTATGGCCGCGGGACAGGACTATGGCTACACCTTC. This sequence encodes CASSMAAGQDYGYTF.

This chain joins TRBV5-1 and TRBJ2-7; 7 bases agree with TRBD2. Per the germline V gene, CDR1 is SGHRS and CDR2 is YFSETQ. V gave up 3 bases and J gave up 6 bases; unmatched junction bases: 12. This CDR3 has 15 residues. The chain's CDR3 is CASSWGGLSSGEQYF. CDR3 in DNA: TGCGCCAGCAGCTGGGGGGGACTTTCTTCGGGCGAGCAGTACTTC.

The rearrangement links TRBV5-6 to TRBJ2-4; the D gene is possibly TRBD1 (5 bases). This CDR3 has 13 residues. Trimming stripped 0 bases from V and 9 bases from J, with 10 bases between. Germline values: CDR1 SGHDT, CDR2 YYEEEE. The CDR3 is CASSLGQGIIQYF. CDR3 nucleotides: TGTGCCAGCAGCTTGGGTCAGGGTATCATTCAGTACTTC.

Concerning this clone: Other DNA sequences from this sample encode an identical CDR3 as well. J is TRBJ2-1 and V is TRBV5-4, with D perhaps matching TRBD1 (5 bases). Trimming removed 0 bases at V and 5 bases at J, with 9 bases between. The germline V gene has CDR1 SGHNT and CDR2 YYREEE (reference sequence). The CDR3 extends over 14 amino acids. This CDR3 reads CASSLVAGHNEQFF. DNA of the CDR3: TGTGCCAGCAGCTTGGTTGCAGGGCACAATGAGCAGTTCTTC.

This clone was recorded once. V gene TRBV7-6 combines with J gene TRBJ2-1, with D tentatively TRBD2 (6 bases). V was pared by 5 bases and J by 8 bases, with 19 bases between. Germline V CDR1 and CDR2: SGHVS, FNYEAQ. This CDR3 is built from 15 residues. The CDR3 here is CASSAGTGFRDEQFF. CDR3 nucleotide sequence: TGTGCCAGCAGCGCCGGGACTGGGTTCAGGGATGAGCAGTTCTTC.

The gene calls are TRBV7-9 and TRBJ1-2, with D maybe TRBD1 (5 bases). Germline CDR1 and CDR2: SEHNR and FQNEAQ (reference sequence). V was clipped by 6 bases and J by 3 bases, with 14 bases between them. This CDR3 region has 14 residues. The CDR3 DNA sequence: TGTGCCAGCAGTTCGTCGGGGGAGCACTATGGCTACACCTTC. This sequence encodes CASSSSGEHYGYTF.

This chain uses TRBV9 with TRBJ2-2; the match to TRBD1 covers 7 bases. The CDR3 is made up of 14 amino acids. Trimming at V came to 3 bases and at J to 3 bases, leaving 2 bases not matched to a gene. Germline V lookup: CDR1 SGDLS, CDR2 YYNGEE. CDR3 region: CASSAGQDTGELFF. The CDR3 DNA follows: TGTGCCAGCAGCGCCGGACAGGACACCGGGGAGCTGTTTTTT.

The sample holds one count of this clone. This chain uses TRBV9 with TRBJ1-4; D perhaps matches TRBD1 (5 bases). CDR3 length equals 15 residues. Germline-derived CDR1 and CDR2 are SGDLS and YYNGEE. Deletions cut 4 bases from V and 8 bases from J, with 18 bases between. CDR3 residues: CASSTRRGMGEKLFF. In DNA form, the CDR3 reads TGTGCCAGCAGCACCCGAAGGGGTATGGGCGAAAAACTGTTTTTT.